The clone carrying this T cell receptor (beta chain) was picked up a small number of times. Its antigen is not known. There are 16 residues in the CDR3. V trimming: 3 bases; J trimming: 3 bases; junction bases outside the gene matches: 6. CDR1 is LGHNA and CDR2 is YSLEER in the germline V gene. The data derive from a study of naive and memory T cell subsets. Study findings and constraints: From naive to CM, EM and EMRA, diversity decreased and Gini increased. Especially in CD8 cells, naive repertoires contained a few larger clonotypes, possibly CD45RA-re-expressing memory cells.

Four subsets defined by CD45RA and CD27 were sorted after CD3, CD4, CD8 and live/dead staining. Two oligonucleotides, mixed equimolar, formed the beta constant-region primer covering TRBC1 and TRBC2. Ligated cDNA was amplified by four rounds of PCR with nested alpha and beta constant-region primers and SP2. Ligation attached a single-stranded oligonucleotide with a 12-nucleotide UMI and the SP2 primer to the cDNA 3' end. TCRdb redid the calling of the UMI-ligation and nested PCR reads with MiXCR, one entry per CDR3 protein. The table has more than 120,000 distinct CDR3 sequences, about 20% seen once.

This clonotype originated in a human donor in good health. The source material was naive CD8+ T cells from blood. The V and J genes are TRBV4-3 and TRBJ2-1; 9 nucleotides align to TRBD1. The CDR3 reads CASSQTTGGRYNEQFF. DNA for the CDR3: TGCGCCAGCAGCCAGACGACAGGGGGACGCTACAATGAGCAGTTCTTC.